This T cell receptor beta chain was found in a study of blood T cell repertoires in COVID-19. At the level of the study: T cells, B-cell-depleted T cells, or PBMCs provided the cDNA or gDNA that served as material.

The CDR3 runs 14 residues. J gave up 8 bases and V 3 bases, and 6 bases lay outside the gene matches. Germline assignment: CDR1 GTSNPN and CDR2 SVGIG (reference sequence). In the original processing: For nucleated cells, counts were estimated from reference gene primer amplification. The method was immunoSEQ multiplex PCR; TCRdb's version includes in-frame clones alone and lacks a portion of them. The DNA gave D and trimming, while V, J and clone size come from that table. The table shows 350,000 or so clones, with roughly 86% occurring only once. Of note for this clone: This sample also contains other DNA sequences that code for the same CDR3.

Self-reported history from a screening survey and questionnaire set each donor's cohort. Exposed study participants had met a COVID-19 case within 2 weeks before entry. This receptor was identified in a woman in her twenties or thirties who had been exposed to COVID-19. The rearrangement links TRBV30 to TRBJ1-4; 10 positions match TRBD1. What was sequenced was PBMCs or T cells enriched from blood (not recorded which). CDR3: CAWSSGTGDEKLFF. CDR3 in DNA: TGTGCCTGGAGCTCCGGGACAGGGGACGAAAAACTGTTTTTT.